These 3 T cell receptor beta chains originate from one sample sequenced in a study of T cell changes during pregnancy in multiple sclerosis. Profiling relied on immunoSEQ multiplex PCR, and the TCRdb table lists in-frame clones only, not all of them. The data show tens of thousands of clones, approximately 94% seen once. Sequencing used peripheral blood, obtained in the third trimester of pregnancy. These receptors were taken from a female donor with multiple sclerosis, enrolled in a pregnancy study.

This chain joins TRBV7-2 and TRBJ2-6; no firm D call. Trimming pared 5 bases from V and 2 bases from J, leaving 10 bases between. The germline V gene encodes CDR1 SGHTA and CDR2 FQGNSA. This CDR3 comprises 15 residues. CDR3 nucleotide sequence: TGTGCCAGCAGCCGCCCTAGGCCTGGGGCCAACGTCCTGACTTTC. Protein product: CASSRPRPGANVLTF.

This chain connects TRBV19 to TRBJ2-3, with TRBD1 as a possible D gene (6 bases). Germline V gene sequence: CDR1 LNHDA, CDR2 SQIVND (reference sequence). V was shortened by 6 bases and J by 1 base, with 14 bases between the two germline ends. This CDR3 is built from 15 residues. The CDR3 bases are TGTGCCAGTAGGGACCGGGACATAGGCACAGATACGCAGTATTTT. Its translation is CASRDRDIGTDTQYF.

This chain links TRBV6-5 with TRBJ1-1; unclear D gene. Germline-derived CDR1 and CDR2 are MNHEY and SVGAGI. The CDR3 has 12 amino acids. Trimming cost V 4 bases and J 3 bases, with 6 bases left between them. The CDR3 DNA is TGTGCCAGCAGTTCCTTATACACTGAAGCTTTCTTT. Its protein product is CASSSLYTEAFF.